The rows below give T cell receptor beta chains drawn from one sample of a study of T-cell reconstitution after alpha-beta-depleted transplantation in children. MiXCR was run by TCRdb on the PCR reads, yielding one entry per CDR3 protein. Seen here are approximately 430,000 distinct CDR3 sequences, about 16% observed once, and the top ten hold just under 30%. Sample: PBMCs, mostly from graft donor cells, taken 360 days after TCRalphabeta/CD19-depleted stem cell transplant. These receptors were collected from a boy under two years old who had a stem cell transplant for Wiskott-Aldrich syndrome, so the T cells may come from the graft donor. Each CDR3 is given with its conserved first and last residue. A D gene is named only where the DNA matches it firmly. The size entry is marked missing in some rows and otherwise reads once, few, many or a size class.

clone_size j_call d_call v_call cdr3_nt cdr3_aa
- TRBJ2-6 - TRBV6-1 TGTGCCAGCAGTCGAGAGGACAAGTTTTTCTCTGGGGCCAACGTCCTGACTTTC CASSREDKFFSGANVLTF
many TRBJ1-1 TRBD1 TRBV7-2 TGTGCCAGCAGCTTCGGGACAGGGTTTACTGAAGCTTTCTTT CASSFGTGFTEAFF
- TRBJ1-3 - TRBV5-1 TGCGCCAGCAGCTTAACAGGACCGTCCTCTGGAAACACCATATATTTT CASSLTGPSSGNTIYF
few TRBJ2-3 - TRBV20-1 TGCAGTGCTAGAGCGGTAGCGACAGATACGCAGTATTTT CSARAVATDTQYF
- TRBJ2-6 - TRBV28 TGTGCCAGCTGCCTTATCCGCTCTGGGGCCAACGTCCTGACTTTC CASCLIRSGANVLTF
once TRBJ1-2 - TRBV12-3/TRBV12-4 TGTGCCAGCAGAACAGACGGCTATGGCTACACCTTC CASRTDGYGYTF
- TRBJ2-5 - TRBV19 TGTGCCAGTAGGTCGAGGTCAAAGGGGCAAGAGACCCAGTACTTC CASRSRSKGQETQYF
many TRBJ1-2 - TRBV12-3/TRBV12-4 TGTGCCAGCGCCGTACGTAACTATGGCTACACCTTC CASAVRNYGYTF
- TRBJ2-1 - TRBV7-2 TGTGCCAGCAGCATCGGGCACTTCAATGAGCAGTTCTTC CASSIGHFNEQFF
- TRBJ2-7 - TRBV6-5 TGTGCCAGCAGTTATTCCATTCTAGCTTCCAGCTCCTACGAGCAGTACTTC CASSYSILASSSYEQYF
few TRBJ2-7 - TRBV27 TGTGCCAGCAGTCCCTCCCGGGGGCGCTCCTACGAGCAGTACTTC CASSPSRGRSYEQYF
few TRBJ2-1 TRBD2 TRBV5-1 TGCGCCAGCAGCTTTCCGCGGGGGGCCCGTCGGGATGAGCAGTTCTTC CASSFPRGARRDEQFF
- TRBJ2-2 - TRBV12-3/TRBV12-4 TGTGCCAGCAGTTTTCAGGGTGCGAGCGCCGGGGAGCTGTTTTTT CASSFQGASAGELFF
few TRBJ2-2 TRBD2 TRBV12-3/TRBV12-4 TGTGCCAGCAGACGTAGCGGGGTGAACACCGGGGAGCTGTTTTTT CASRRSGVNTGELFF
few TRBJ2-7 - TRBV20-1 TGCAGTGCTAGCGTTCCGACAGGGAGGCCCTACGAGCAGTACTTC CSASVPTGRPYEQYF
- TRBJ2-3 TRBD2 TRBV7-2 TGTGCCAGCACCCCCTGGGGGGGGAAGAGGGATACGCAGTATTTT CASTPWGGKRDTQYF
- TRBJ2-3 TRBD2 TRBV10-3 TGTGCCATCAGTGAGGGGACTAGCGGCTCCACAGATACGCAGTATTTT CAISEGTSGSTDTQYF
- TRBJ2-5 TRBD2 TRBV12-3/TRBV12-4 TGTGCCATCAGTTTATCGGGACTAGCGGGGGCCTCGCAAGAGACCCAGTACTTC CAISLSGLAGASQETQYF
- TRBJ2-3 - TRBV12-3/TRBV12-4 TGTGCCAGCAGCCCCGGGACTCCCAACCGCCCCCGCCGGGACACAGATACGCAGTATTTT CASSPGTPNRPRRDTDTQYF
once TRBJ2-3 - TRBV20-1 TGCAGTGCTACCCGAGGGGTAGATACGCAGTATTTT CSATRGVDTQYF
- TRBJ2-5 TRBD2 TRBV12-3/TRBV12-4 TGTGCCAGCAGTTTAATCTCCCTAGCGGAGCCCCCAGGGACCCAGTACTTC CASSLISLAEPPGTQYF
few TRBJ2-1 TRBD2 TRBV10-3 TGTGCCATCAGTGGACTAGCGGATTACAATGAGCAGTTCTTC CAISGLADYNEQFF
few TRBJ1-1 - TRBV27 TGTGCCAGCAGACTAGCGGCGAGGCTGAACACTGAAGCTTTCTTT CASRLAARLNTEAFF
few TRBJ2-2 TRBD2 TRBV11-1 TGTGCCAGCAGCTTAACTCGCCTAGCGGCAATGAACACCGGGGAGCTGTTTTTT CASSLTRLAAMNTGELFF
- TRBJ1-2 - TRBV10-3 TGTGCCATCAGGACGACAAAGGGAGAGGGCTACACCTTC CAIRTTKGEGYTF
few TRBJ1-1 - TRBV12-3/TRBV12-4 TGTGCCAGCAGCTTTGCCCCCGTAGGGGAAGACACTGAAGCTTTCTTT CASSFAPVGEDTEAFF
- TRBJ2-7 - TRBV15 TGTGCCACCAGCAGAGATGGCCCCCCGCAGGGTTATTCCTACGAGCAGTACTTC CATSRDGPPQGYSYEQYF
- TRBJ1-5 - TRBV30 TGTGCCTGGAGTGTACAATCGAATCAGCCCCAGCATTTT CAWSVQSNQPQHF